This T cell receptor (beta chain) derives from a study of beta chain features in type 1 diabetes. This clone turned up a few times. The antigen is unknown. V was clipped by 5 bases and J by 5 bases, with 15 bases between them. The CDR3 has 14 amino acids. Germline V gene data show CDR1 as GTSNPN and CDR2 as SVGIG (reference sequence). Whole-study findings and limits: Within the patient group, naive, central memory and Treg TCRB repertoires appeared more similar to each other than within healthy donors. Shorter TCRB CDR3s, moderately but significantly so, marked every one of the four CD4+ subsets in Type 1 diabetes patients.

Every bit of the isolated RNA underwent reverse transcription, so sequencing read expressed TCRB transcripts. The assay was immunoSEQ multiplex PCR, and TCRdb's table has in-frame clones only and misses some. The data show some 660,000 clones, roughly an eighth seen once. The V and J genes are TRBV30 and TRBJ1-4; D may be TRBD1 (5 bases). Sequencing used naive CD4+ T cells from blood. This clonotype originated in a man between 18 and 29 years old with type 1 diabetes. Here the CDR3 reads CAWGTGTGNEKLFF. The CDR3 DNA reads TGTGCCTGGGGTACCGGGACCGGGAATGAAAAACTGTTTTTT. Filled out from reference TRBV30 and TRBJ1-4, the complete variable domain reads SQTIHQWPATLVQPVGSPLSLECTVEGTSNPNLYWYRQAAGRGLQLLFYSVGIGQISSEVPQNLSASRPQDRQFILSSKKLLLSDSGFYLCAWGTGTGNEKLFFGSGTQLSVL.